Presented here are 25 T cell receptor beta chains from one specimen sequenced in a study of spatial heterogeneity in lung cancer. Stated time point: sample taken at primary tumor resection. The sequenced material consisted of unsorted whole RNA from tumor, nontumor lung or frozen PBMC. TCRdb recomputed calls from the 5' RACE reads with MiXCR, one row per CDR3 protein. Seen here are roughly 91,000 distinct CDR3 sequences, about 20% observed once, and the top ten hold about 6.8%. This specimen was PBMCs, taken at surgery. The receptors originated from a male donor with early-stage non-small cell lung cancer.

This clonotype was found a few times. The chain recombines TRBV27 with TRBJ2-7, with 9 positions matching TRBD1. The CDR3 covers 15 residues. Trimming at V came to 5 bases and at J to 5 bases, leaving 10 bases not matched to a gene. CDR1 is MNHEY and CDR2 is SMNVEV in the germline V gene (reference sequence). The CDR3 loop is CASSTGQGKKDEQYF. CDR3 DNA sequence: TGTGCCAGCAGTACGGGACAGGGTAAAAAGGACGAGCAGTACTTC.

The chain has TRBV5-1 and TRBJ2-7; tentative D call: TRBD1 (5 bases). Trimming took off 4 bases at V and 0 bases at J, with 14 bases between the two ends. The CDR3 totals 15 residues. Germline V gives CDR1 SGHRS, CDR2 YFSETQ. CDR3 nucleotide sequence: TGCGCCAGCAGCAAACAACAGGCAAGCTCCTACGAGCAGTACTTC. Translating it yields CASSKQQASSYEQYF.

The gene calls are TRBV29-1 and TRBJ2-7; tentative D call: TRBD1 (5 bases). Germline V gene data show CDR1 as SQVTM and CDR2 as ANQGSEA. CDR3 length: 17 amino acids. V lost 0 bases and J 0 bases, leaving 18 bases between the germline ends. The CDR3 DNA reads as TGCAGCGTTGAAGATAAGTTTGAGACAGCCAACTCCTACGAGCAGTACTTC. The encoded protein is CSVEDKFETANSYEQYF.

This clonotype came up a few times. The rearrangement uses TRBV6-5 and TRBJ2-7; 11 bases align to TRBD2. Unmatched junction bases numbered 7, after V lost 5 bases and J lost 4 bases. CDR3 length equals 15 residues. The germline gives CDR1 MNHEY, CDR2 SVGAGI. Written as DNA, the CDR3 is TGTGCCAGCAGTGGCTCCGGGACTAGCGGATACGAGCAGTACTTC. It specifies CASSGSGTSGYEQYF.

The chain joins TRBV3-1 to TRBJ1-1, with D unclear. In germline, CDR1 is LGHDT, CDR2 YNNKEL (reference sequence). Trimming stripped 2 bases from V and 3 bases from J, with 10 bases between. The CDR3 runs 14 residues. For the CDR3, the DNA is TGTGCCAGCAGCCAATTGGCAGACGACACTGAAGCTTTCTTT. It yields the protein CASSQLADDTEAFF.

This clonotype was detected only a few times. The V gene is TRBV6-2 or TRBV6-3, the J gene TRBJ2-1; 8 bases agree with TRBD2. Germline assignment: CDR1 MNHEY and CDR2 SVGEGT. The CDR3 consists of 14 residues. Unmatched junction bases numbered 10, after V lost 6 bases and J lost 9 bases. The CDR3 DNA sequence: TGTGCCAGCAGCTTAGCGGGGACCCTGCCTGAGCAGTTCTTC. Translation: CASSLAGTLPEQFF.

The chain uses TRBV5-4 and TRBJ1-1; no reliable D call. Germline V gene lookup returns CDR1 SGHNT and CDR2 YYREEE (reference sequence). This CDR3 spans 12 amino acids. Between the trimmed V and J ends, which lost 2 bases and 4 bases, there was a span of 6 bases. The CDR3 DNA reads as TGTGCCAGCAGCTTCCTCCCCACTGAAGCTTTCTTT. Its protein is CASSFLPTEAFF.

The V gene is TRBV5-1, the J gene TRBJ1-1; 7 bases map to TRBD1. CDR3 length equals 16 residues. CDR1 is SGHRS and CDR2 is YFSETQ in the germline V gene. The V and J ends lost 0 bases and 0 bases, in that order; junction bases with no gene match: 5. The CDR3 reads CASSLVGTEMNTEAFF. In nucleotides, the CDR3 is TGCGCCAGCAGCTTGGTTGGGACAGAAATGAACACTGAAGCTTTCTTT.

The chain links TRBV2 to TRBJ1-1, with D tentatively TRBD1 (6 bases). V was shortened by 5 bases and J by 5 bases, with 15 bases between the two germline ends. Germline V gives CDR1 SNHLY, CDR2 FYNNEI. The CDR3 has 14 residues. Here the CDR3 reads CASSNREGSTEAFF. The CDR3 DNA is TGTGCCAGCAGTAACAGGGAAGGTTCGACTGAAGCTTTCTTT.

At least ten counts were recorded for this clonotype. The rearrangement joins TRBV11-2 to TRBJ2-1; D may be TRBD1 (6 bases). V lost 1 base, J lost 7 bases, and 14 bases lay in between. This CDR3 is 15 amino acids long. Germline CDR1 is SGHAT and CDR2 is FQNNGV. CDR3 DNA sequence: TGTGCCAGCAGCTTAGGGGGACATCCAGGGAATGAGCAGTTCTTC. Its translation: CASSLGGHPGNEQFF.

This chain links TRBV5-1 with TRBJ2-2; 11 bases match TRBD2. Germline CDR1 and CDR2: SGHRS and YFSETQ. Germline trimming cut 0 bases from V and 1 base from J; bases unmatched to any gene: 5. The CDR3 contains 18 residues. The CDR3, as DNA: TGCGCCAGCAGCTTGGGCCCCGGGACTAGCGGGAACACCGGGGAGCTGTTTTTT. It codes for CASSLGPGTSGNTGELFF. Full variable domain (missing parts from reference TRBV5-1 and TRBJ2-2): KAGVTQTPRYLIKTRGQQVTLSCSPISGHRSVSWYQQTPGQGLQFLFEYFSETQRNKGNFPGRFSGRQFSNSRSEMNVSTLELGDSALYLCASSLGPGTSGNTGELFFGEGSRLTVL.

The rearrangement uses TRBV7-3 and TRBJ1-1, with D perhaps TRBD1 (6 bases). V lost 5 bases and J 3 bases, leaving 10 bases between the germline ends. Germline loops: CDR1 SGHTA, CDR2 FQGTGA. The CDR3 covers 13 residues. The CDR3 DNA reads as TGTGCCAGCAGCCCCGACAGGCACACTGAAGCTTTCTTT. It encodes CASSPDRHTEAFF.

This clonotype was detected many times. The chain joins TRBV7-9 to TRBJ2-2; D uncertain. The CDR3 runs to 16 residues. The germline gives CDR1 SEHNR, CDR2 FQNEAQ (reference sequence). V lost 6 bases and J lost 1, with 15 bases in between. The CDR3 spells CASSLIGQKNTGELFF. DNA for the CDR3: TGTGCCAGCAGTTTAATCGGTCAGAAGAACACCGGGGAGCTGTTTTTT.

This chain connects TRBV10-3 to TRBJ2-3, with TRBD2 matching 11 bases. The CDR3 consists of 15 residues. V gave up 4 bases and J gave up 4 bases; unmatched junction bases: 4. Germline V CDR1 and CDR2: ENHRY, SYGVKD. As DNA, the CDR3 is TGTGCCATCAGTGGGCTAGCGGGGGGCCCAGATACGCAGTATTTT. Translation gives CAISGLAGGPDTQYF.

The chain combines TRBV7-3 with TRBJ2-1, with TRBD2 as a possible D gene (5 bases). CDR3 length: 13 residues. The V end was cut by 0 bases, the J end by 12 bases, with 12 bases between. The germline CDR1 and CDR2 sequences are SGHTA and FQGTGA. CDR3 loop: CASSLTLEGGQFF. Here the CDR3 DNA reads TGTGCCAGCAGCTTAACGTTAGAGGGCGGGCAGTTCTTC.

In this sample, this clonotype turned up a few times. The genes are TRBV28 and TRBJ2-7; possible D gene TRBD2, 8 bases. Germline CDR1 reads MDHEN; CDR2 reads SYDVKM. Between the trimmed V and J ends, which lost 6 bases and 2 bases, there was a span of 17 bases. This CDR3 spans 15 amino acids. CDR3 protein: CASSRGVAGPYEQYF. DNA of the CDR3: TGTGCCAGCAGCAGGGGGGTAGCGGGACCCTACGAGCAGTACTTC.

This chain joins TRBV12-5 and TRBJ2-1, with TRBD1 matching over 9 bases. CDR3 length equals 15 residues. The J segment lost 5 bases and the V segment lost 5 bases, leaving 7 bases of the junction unmatched. Germline V lookup: CDR1 LGHNT, CDR2 FRNRAP. The CDR3 sequence is CASGPMRDRDNEQFF. The CDR3, as DNA: TGTGCTAGTGGTCCCATGCGGGACAGGGACAATGAGCAGTTCTTC.

There are a few counts of this clonotype. The chain joins TRBV6-1 to TRBJ1-5; D is uncertain. Between the trimmed V and J ends, which lost 7 bases and 3 bases, there was a span of 19 bases. CDR1 is MNHNS and CDR2 is SASEGT in the germline V gene. The CDR3 loop spans 16 amino acids. CDR3 in DNA: TGTGCCAGCACCTTTGATCGTGGGCACGCCAATCAGCCCCAGCATTTT. Protein product: CASTFDRGHANQPQHF.

The rearrangement uses TRBV7-2 and TRBJ1-2; D gene unclear. The V end was cut by 4 bases, the J end by 6 bases, with 9 bases between. The CDR3 runs to 12 residues. Germline CDR1 and CDR2: SGHTA and FQGNSA. Written as DNA, the CDR3 is TGTGCCAGCAGCTCCGTGGTAGATGGCTACACCTTC. Translated, it gives CASSSVVDGYTF. Filled out from reference TRBV7-2 and TRBJ1-2, the complete variable domain reads GAGVSQSPSNKVTEKGKDVELRCDPISGHTALYWYRQSLGQGLEFLIYFQGNSAPDKSGLPSDRFSAERTGGSVSTLTIQRTQQEDSAVYLCASSSVVDGYTFGSGTRLTVV.

This clonotype was seen only a few times. The rearrangement links TRBV30 to TRBJ1-2, with D unclear. CDR1 is GTSNPN and CDR2 is SVGIG in the germline V gene (reference sequence). Trimming pared 3 bases from V and 6 bases from J, leaving 14 bases between. This CDR3 contains 13 residues. The CDR3 DNA is TGTGCCTGGAGGAACATGGGATACCATGGCTACACCTTC. Its protein is CAWRNMGYHGYTF.

This clonotype was detected a few times. The chain has TRBV2 and TRBJ1-5; 9 bases match TRBD1. The V segment lost 7 bases and the J segment 3 bases; nucleotides outside the gene matches: 7. The CDR3 has 15 amino acids. CDR1 is SNHLY and CDR2 is FYNNEI in the germline V gene. CDR3 sequence: CASTAGTGLNQPQHF. CDR3 coding DNA: TGTGCCAGCACTGCCGGGACAGGGCTCAATCAGCCCCAGCATTTT.

This clonotype was observed at least ten times. The J gene is TRBJ2-3, the V gene TRBV18; the D gene is possibly TRBD2 (6 bases). The CDR3 is made up of 13 amino acids. CDR1 is KGHSH, CDR2 LQKENI, per germline. The V end was cut by 0 bases, the J end by 5 bases, with 6 bases between. The CDR3 loop reads CASSPPGGDTQYF. As DNA, the CDR3 is TGTGCCAGCTCACCACCGGGGGGAGATACGCAGTATTTT.

This clonotype has more than one count but fewer than ten. The chain carries TRBV5-1 and TRBJ2-3; the D is unclear. The CDR3 length is 15 residues. Trimming left V 5 bases short and J 2 bases short, with 15 bases between. Germline values: CDR1 SGHRS, CDR2 YFSETQ. In DNA form, the CDR3 reads TGCGCCAGCAGTCTTACGGGCACCTCCACAGATACGCAGTATTTT. It encodes CASSLTGTSTDTQYF.

This chain uses TRBV29-1 with TRBJ2-7; 8 nucleotides agree with TRBD1. The CDR3 has 14 residues. Germline assignment: CDR1 SQVTM and CDR2 ANQGSEA. V was pared by 4 bases and J by 4 bases, with 9 bases of the junction left unmatched. The CDR3 region has the DNA TGCAGCGTTGGTGGGCAGGGGGCACGATACGAGCAGTACTTC. This sequence encodes CSVGGQGARYEQYF.

The V call is TRBV19, the J call TRBJ1-5; 10 bases agree with TRBD1. The V segment lost 5 bases and the J segment 7 bases; nucleotides outside the gene matches: 11. This CDR3 has 16 residues. Germline loops: CDR1 LNHDA, CDR2 SQIVND (reference sequence). In DNA, the CDR3 is TGTGCCAGTAGTGCCCTGGGGACAGGGGACGGCCAGCCCCAGCATTTT. Encoded protein: CASSALGTGDGQPQHF.